This TCR beta chain is from a study of blood T cell repertoires in COVID-19. For the study at large: The samples span acute and convalescent COVID-19 from the United States, Italy and Spain. T cells, B-cell-depleted T cells, or PBMCs provided the cDNA or gDNA that served as material.

Under the authors' procedure: Estimates of nucleated cell counts were drawn from the amplification of reference gene primers. Assay: immunoSEQ multiplex PCR; the TCRdb copy retains only in-frame clones and omits some. The V and J calls and clone size were taken over from that table, and D and trimming were inferred from the DNA. This table holds approximately 210,000 clones, 80% to 90% found once. This clone appeared once. The CDR3 runs to 12 residues. Germline V gives CDR1 SQVTM, CDR2 ANQGSEA. Trimming took 2 bases from V and 3 from J, leaving 7 bases between them. While infection was still active, Seattle patients were enrolled and then followed longitudinally.

The chain recombines TRBV29-1 with TRBJ1-1; maybe TRBD1 (5 bases). This receptor was identified in a man aged 50-59 years with COVID-19, enrolled during active disease. Sequencing was carried out using peripheral blood. The CDR3 loop reads CSVEQGDTEAFF. The CDR3 DNA sequence: TGCAGCGTTGAACAGGGTGACACTGAAGCTTTCTTT.